The 16 T cell receptor beta chains below were found in one sample sequenced in a study of blood T cell repertoires in COVID-19 (dated by TCRdb to 2019 to 2021). The library relied on the immunoSEQ multiplex PCR assay. Sourced from immuneACCESS, this table was stored by TCRdb with only in-frame sequences that have V and J called. A share of the clones is absent; for the studies checked, an unresolved V gene accounts for under half, and the remainder has no known explanation. The sample yields fewer than 200,000 clones; about 80% were counted once. Clones ranked in the top ten supply about 8% of the sample. Sequenced sample: peripheral blood. Receptor source: a woman aged 55-69 years with COVID-19, enrolled during active disease.

CDR3 DNA: TGTGCCAGCAGTCTCGGACCAGGGGATACGCAGTATTTT. Protein: CASSLGPGDTQYF. This rearrangement joins TRBV9 to TRBJ2-3; D perhaps matches TRBD1 (5 bases). CDR1 and CDR2 from the germline V gene are SGDLS and YYNGEE. Trimming left V 5 bases short and J 6 bases short, with 13 bases between. This CDR3 spans 13 amino acids.

The chain recombines TRBV10-2 with TRBJ1-2, with D hard to call. Germline assignment: CDR1 WSHSY and CDR2 SAAADI. The CDR3 consists of 15 residues. The V end was cut by 0 bases, the J end by 4 bases, with 12 bases between. CDR3 in DNA: TGCGCCAGCAGTGAGTCATCGGGAGGGATCTATGGCTACACCTTC. This sequence encodes CASSESSGGIYGYTF.

This clone came up a few times. J is TRBJ1-4 and V is TRBV29-1; D unclear. CDR3 length: 13 amino acids. Germline V gene lookup returns CDR1 SQVTM and CDR2 ANQGSEA. Trimming took 7 bases from V and 0 from J, leaving 9 bases between them. The CDR3 sequence: CSGATATNEKLFF. For the CDR3, the DNA is TGCAGCGGCGCCACAGCAACTAATGAAAAACTGTTTTTT.

V is TRBV29-1 and J is TRBJ1-2, with 12 bases aligning to TRBD1. Trimming took 0 bases from V and 4 from J; bases not matched to a gene: 9. The germline V gene has CDR1 SQVTM and CDR2 ANQGSEA. CDR3 length: 17 residues. This CDR3 is CSVEDRDRGRGSYGYTF. As DNA, the CDR3 is TGCAGCGTTGAAGACCGGGACAGGGGGCGAGGGTCCTATGGCTACACCTTC.

This chain uses TRBV6-1 with TRBJ2-7, with D perhaps matching TRBD1 (6 bases). The CDR3 consists of 14 residues. Germline-derived CDR1 and CDR2 are MNHNS and SASEGT. V dropped 0 bases and J dropped 4 bases, with 10 bases sitting between them. The CDR3 DNA is TGTGCCAGCAGTGAAGCGCTCAGGGGATACGAGCAGTACGTC. Translation gives CASSEALRGYEQYV.

The rearrangement joins TRBV7-3 to TRBJ2-7, with 8 bases lining up with TRBD1. CDR1 SGHTA and CDR2 FQGTGA come from the germline V gene. Trimming took 5 bases from V and 4 from J; bases not matched to a gene: 10. The CDR3 covers 15 residues. The CDR3 DNA reads TGTGCCAGCAGCCTGCAACCAGGGGGCGCGTACGAGCAGTACTTC. As protein: CASSLQPGGAYEQYF. The whole variable domain, filled in from reference TRBV7-3 and TRBJ2-7, reads GAGVSQTPSNKVTEKGKYVELRCDPISGHTALYWYRQSLGQGPEFLIYFQGTGAADDSGLPNDRFFAVRPEGSVSTLKIQRTERGDSAVYLCASSLQPGGAYEQYFGPGTRLTVT.

The rearrangement uses TRBV4-1 and TRBJ2-7; perhaps TRBD2 as D (6 bases). V lost 1 base, J lost 4 bases, and 20 bases lay in between. CDR3 length: 17 residues. The germline CDR1 and CDR2 sequences are MGHRA and YSYEKL. In nucleotides, the CDR3 is TGCGCCAGCAGCCAAGGCTGGGGAGGTGAGATGCGGTACGAGCAGTACGTC. Residues: CASSQGWGGEMRYEQYV.

This rearrangement joins TRBV5-1 to TRBJ2-2; 8 nucleotides line up with TRBD1. The V and J ends lost 0 bases and 4 bases, in that order; junction bases with no gene match: 5. This CDR3 is 16 amino acids long. Germline V gives CDR1 SGHRS, CDR2 YFSETQ. CDR3 loop: CASSLAAGGITGELFF. CDR3 DNA sequence: TGCGCCAGCAGCTTGGCGGCAGGGGGCATCACCGGGGAGCTGTTTTTT.

The chain links TRBV7-3 to TRBJ1-2; D is possibly TRBD1 (5 bases). This CDR3 contains 15 residues. Germline assignment: CDR1 SGHTA and CDR2 FQGTGA. Deletions cut 5 bases from V and 6 bases from J, with 19 bases between. The CDR3 protein is CASSLRAGREDGYTF. The CDR3 region has the DNA TGTGCCAGCAGCCTCCGGGCGGGACGGGAAGATGGCTACACCTTC.

The chain uses TRBV5-1 and TRBJ2-5; TRBD1 agrees at 7 bases. The V segment lost 3 bases and the J segment 11 bases; nucleotides outside the gene matches: 7. The germline CDR1 and CDR2 sequences are SGHRS and YFSETQ. The CDR3 covers 12 residues. CDR3 loop: CASSYRGVEQYF. The DNA of the CDR3 is TGCGCCAGCAGCTACAGGGGAGTGGAGCAGTACTTC.

V usage is TRBV7-2 and J usage is TRBJ2-5; a weak D match, TRBD2 (6 bases). V was pared by 3 bases and J by 5 bases, with 10 bases between. Germline V gene data show CDR1 as SGHTA and CDR2 as FQGNSA. This CDR3 region has 13 residues. The CDR3 region has the DNA TGTGCCAGCAGCTTGGGGGGTCGGGAGACCCAGTACTTC. It specifies CASSLGGRETQYF.

The V call is TRBV5-1, the J call TRBJ2-1; 9 bases align to TRBD2. Germline values: CDR1 SGHRS, CDR2 YFSETQ. There are 19 residues in the CDR3. V shed 7 bases, J shed 7 bases, and the junction held 24 bases outside the gene matches. CDR3 in DNA: TGCGCCAGCCGGCCCTCCTTTGGGGCGCGGGGGGGACGGTGGAATGAGCAGTTCTTC. Translated: CASRPSFGARGGRWNEQFF.

This clone was recorded once. The chain carries TRBV5-5 and TRBJ1-5; tentative D call: TRBD1 (6 bases). Between the trimmed V and J ends, which lost 2 bases and 4 bases, there was a span of 10 bases. Germline V lookup: CDR1 SGHKS, CDR2 YYEKEE (reference sequence). The CDR3 covers 14 residues. In DNA form, the CDR3 reads TGTGCCAGCAGCTTTGAGGGGGGGAATCAGCCCCAGCATTTT. Translation gives CASSFEGGNQPQHF. Full variable domain (missing parts from reference TRBV5-5 and TRBJ1-5): DAGVTQSPTHLIKTRGQQVTLRCSPISGHKSVSWYQQVLGQGPQFIFQYYEKEERGRGNFPDRFSARQFPNYSSELNVNALLLGDSALYLCASSFEGGNQPQHFGDGTRLSIL.

J is TRBJ2-3 and V is TRBV27, with TRBD2 identical over 7 bases. Germline CDR1 is MNHEY and CDR2 is SMNVEV (reference sequence). With 3 bases clipped from V and 0 bases from J, the junction kept 9 bases outside the gene matches. The CDR3 runs 17 residues. The CDR3 DNA reads as TGTGCCAGCAGTTTTAGTCGTAGCGGGCCCAGCACAGATACGCAGTATTTT. Encoded protein: CASSFSRSGPSTDTQYF.

This clone was recorded many times. This rearrangement joins TRBV5-1 to TRBJ1-4; possibly TRBD1 for D (5 bases). The CDR3 has 15 amino acids. V shed 1 base and J shed 3 bases, with 10 bases lying between them. Germline CDR1 and CDR2: SGHRS and YFSETQ. The CDR3 DNA sequence: TGCGCCAGCAGCTTGATGGGCAGGGCTAATGAAAAACTGTTTTTT. This gives the protein CASSLMGRANEKLFF.

The genes are TRBV7-9 and TRBJ2-2, with D perhaps TRBD1 (6 bases). Trimming stripped 1 base from V and 3 bases from J, with 9 bases between. The CDR3 is 15 residues long. Germline values: CDR1 SEHNR, CDR2 FQNEAQ (reference sequence). CDR3 nucleotides: TGTGCCAGCAGCTTAGGTCAGGGGTACACCGGGGAGCTGTTTTTT. It codes for CASSLGQGYTGELFF.